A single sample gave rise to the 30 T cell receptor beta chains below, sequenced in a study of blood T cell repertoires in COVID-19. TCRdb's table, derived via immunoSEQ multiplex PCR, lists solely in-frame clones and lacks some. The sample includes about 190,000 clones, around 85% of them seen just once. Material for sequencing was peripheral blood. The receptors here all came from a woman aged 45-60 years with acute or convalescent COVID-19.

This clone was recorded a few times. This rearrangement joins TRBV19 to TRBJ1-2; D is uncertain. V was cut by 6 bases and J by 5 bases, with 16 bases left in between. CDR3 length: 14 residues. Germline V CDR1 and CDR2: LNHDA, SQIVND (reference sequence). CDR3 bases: TGTGCCAGTAGCGCTCTGACCTGGGAGTATGGCTACACCTTC. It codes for CASSALTWEYGYTF.

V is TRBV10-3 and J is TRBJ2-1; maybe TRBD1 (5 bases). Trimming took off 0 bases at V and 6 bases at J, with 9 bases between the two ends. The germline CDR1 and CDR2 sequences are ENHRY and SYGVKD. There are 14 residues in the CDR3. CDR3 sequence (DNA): TGTGCCATCAGTGAGTCAGGGGTAAGCAATGAGCAGTTCTTC. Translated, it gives CAISESGVSNEQFF.

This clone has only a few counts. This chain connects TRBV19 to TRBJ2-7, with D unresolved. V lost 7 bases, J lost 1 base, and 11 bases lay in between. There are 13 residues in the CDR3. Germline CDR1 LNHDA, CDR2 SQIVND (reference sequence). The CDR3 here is CASNPRGSYEQYF. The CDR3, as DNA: TGTGCCAGTAACCCCCGCGGTTCCTACGAGCAGTACTTC.

CDR3 in DNA: TGTGCCAGCAGCCCGACAGGGGGCTATGGCTACACCTTC. Translating it yields CASSPTGGYGYTF. The rearrangement joins TRBV7-2 to TRBJ1-2; 9 bases are a match to TRBD1. With 5 bases clipped from V and 4 bases from J, the junction kept 2 bases outside the gene matches. From germline, CDR1 is SGHTA and CDR2 FQGNSA. This CDR3 comprises 13 residues.

CDR3 nucleotides: TGTGCCAGCATCACATACTACGAGCAGTACTTC. Its translation: CASITYYEQYF. V usage is TRBV2 and J usage is TRBJ2-7, with unresolved D. Germline CDR1 and CDR2: SNHLY and FYNNEI. V shed 7 bases and J shed 3 bases, with 7 bases lying between them. This CDR3 is built from 11 residues.

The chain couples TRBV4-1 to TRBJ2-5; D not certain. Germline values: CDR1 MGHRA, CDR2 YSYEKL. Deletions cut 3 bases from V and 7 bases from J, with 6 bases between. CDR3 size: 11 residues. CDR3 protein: CASSHAGTQYF. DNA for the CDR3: TGCGCCAGCAGCCACGCCGGGACCCAGTACTTC.

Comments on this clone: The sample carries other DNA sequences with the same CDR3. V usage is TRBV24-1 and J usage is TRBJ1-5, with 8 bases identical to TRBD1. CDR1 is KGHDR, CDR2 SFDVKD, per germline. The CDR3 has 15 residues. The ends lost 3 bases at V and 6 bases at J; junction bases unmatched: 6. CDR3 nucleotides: TGTGCCACCAGTGATCCCGGACAGGGCGGTCAGCCCCAGCATTTT. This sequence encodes CATSDPGQGGQPQHF.

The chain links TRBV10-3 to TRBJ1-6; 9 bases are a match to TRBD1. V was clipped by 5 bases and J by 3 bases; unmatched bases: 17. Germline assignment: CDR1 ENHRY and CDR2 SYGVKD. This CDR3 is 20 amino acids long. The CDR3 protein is CAISPAQGQGRRVYNSPLHF. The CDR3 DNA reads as TGTGCCATCAGTCCTGCACAGGGACAGGGACGTCGGGTCTATAATTCACCCCTCCACTTT.

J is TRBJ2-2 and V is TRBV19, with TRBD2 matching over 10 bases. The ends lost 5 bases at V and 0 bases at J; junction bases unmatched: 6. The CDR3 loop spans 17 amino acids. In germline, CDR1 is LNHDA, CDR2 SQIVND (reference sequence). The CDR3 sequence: CASSDPGLATNTGELFF. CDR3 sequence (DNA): TGTGCCAGTAGTGATCCGGGACTAGCGACGAACACCGGGGAGCTGTTTTTT.

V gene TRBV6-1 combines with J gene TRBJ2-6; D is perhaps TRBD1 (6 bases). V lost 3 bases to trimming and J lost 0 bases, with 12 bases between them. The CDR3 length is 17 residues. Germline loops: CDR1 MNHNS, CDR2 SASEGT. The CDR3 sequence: CASSENTGFSGANVLTF. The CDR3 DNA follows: TGTGCCAGCAGTGAGAATACAGGGTTCTCTGGGGCCAACGTCCTGACTTTC.

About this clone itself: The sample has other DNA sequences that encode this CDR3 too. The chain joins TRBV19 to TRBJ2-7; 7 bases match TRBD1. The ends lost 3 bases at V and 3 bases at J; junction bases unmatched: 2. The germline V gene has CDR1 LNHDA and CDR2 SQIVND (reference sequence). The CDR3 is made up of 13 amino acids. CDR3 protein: CASSIRDSYEQYF. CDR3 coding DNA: TGTGCCAGTAGTATCCGGGACAGCTACGAGCAGTACTTC.

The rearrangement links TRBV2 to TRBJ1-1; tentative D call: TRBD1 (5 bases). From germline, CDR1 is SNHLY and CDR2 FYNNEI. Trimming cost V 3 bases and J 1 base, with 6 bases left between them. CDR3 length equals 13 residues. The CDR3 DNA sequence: TGTGCCAGCAGTGACAGGGAGAACACTGAAGCTTTCTTT. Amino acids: CASSDRENTEAFF.

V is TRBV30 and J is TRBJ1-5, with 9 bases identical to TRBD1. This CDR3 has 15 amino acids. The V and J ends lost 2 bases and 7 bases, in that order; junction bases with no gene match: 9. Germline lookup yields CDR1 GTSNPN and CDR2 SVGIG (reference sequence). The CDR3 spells CAWSRSGTGIQPQHF. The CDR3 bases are TGTGCCTGGAGTCGGTCCGGGACAGGGATACAGCCCCAGCATTTT.

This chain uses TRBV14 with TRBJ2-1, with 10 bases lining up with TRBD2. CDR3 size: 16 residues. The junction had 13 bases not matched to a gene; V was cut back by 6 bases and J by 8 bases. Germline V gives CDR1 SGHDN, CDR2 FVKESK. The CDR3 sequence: CASSPWSSGGADEQFF. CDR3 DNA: TGTGCCAGCAGTCCTTGGTCCAGCGGGGGGGCCGATGAGCAGTTCTTC.

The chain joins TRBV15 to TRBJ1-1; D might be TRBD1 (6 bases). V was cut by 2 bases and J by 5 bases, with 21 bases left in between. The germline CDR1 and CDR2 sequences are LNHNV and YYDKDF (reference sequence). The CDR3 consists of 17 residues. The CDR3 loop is CATSRKRTGLGATEAFF. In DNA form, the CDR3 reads TGTGCCACCAGCAGAAAAAGGACTGGATTGGGGGCTACTGAAGCTTTCTTT.

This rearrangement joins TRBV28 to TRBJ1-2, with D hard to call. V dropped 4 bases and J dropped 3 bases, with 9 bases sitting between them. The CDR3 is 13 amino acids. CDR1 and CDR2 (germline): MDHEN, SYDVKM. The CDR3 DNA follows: TGTGCCAGCAGTTCCGCGCTCCACTATGGCTACACCTTC. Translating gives CASSSALHYGYTF.

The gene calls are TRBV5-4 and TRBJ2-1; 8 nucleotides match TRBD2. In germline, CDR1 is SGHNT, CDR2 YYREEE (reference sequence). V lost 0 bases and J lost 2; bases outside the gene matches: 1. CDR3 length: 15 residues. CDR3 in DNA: TGTGCCAGCAGCTTGGCGGGGGGGGCCTACAATGAGCAGTTCTTC. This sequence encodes CASSLAGGAYNEQFF.

CDR3 in amino acids: CASSLGGGAYTGELFF. CDR3 in DNA: TGTGCCAGCAGCTTAGGTGGGGGGGCCTACACCGGGGAGCTGTTTTTT. J is TRBJ2-2 and V is TRBV11-3, with D perhaps matching TRBD2 (7 bases). Looked up from germline, CDR1 is SGHNT and CDR2 is YENEEA. Trimming took off 1 base at V and 3 bases at J, with 12 bases between the two ends. This CDR3 region has 16 residues.

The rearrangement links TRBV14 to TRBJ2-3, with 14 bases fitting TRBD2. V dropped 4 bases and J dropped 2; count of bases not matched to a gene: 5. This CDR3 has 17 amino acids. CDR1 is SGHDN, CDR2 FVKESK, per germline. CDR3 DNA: TGTGCCAGCAGCCCCTGGACTAGCGGGGGGTCCACAGATACGCAGTATTTT. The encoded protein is CASSPWTSGGSTDTQYF.

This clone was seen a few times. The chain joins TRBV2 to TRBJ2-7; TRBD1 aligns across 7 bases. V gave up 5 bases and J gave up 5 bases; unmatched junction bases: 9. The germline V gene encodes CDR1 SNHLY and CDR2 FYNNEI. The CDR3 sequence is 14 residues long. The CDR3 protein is CASSTRQGRDEQYF. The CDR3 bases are TGTGCCAGCAGTACTAGACAGGGACGCGACGAGCAGTACTTC.

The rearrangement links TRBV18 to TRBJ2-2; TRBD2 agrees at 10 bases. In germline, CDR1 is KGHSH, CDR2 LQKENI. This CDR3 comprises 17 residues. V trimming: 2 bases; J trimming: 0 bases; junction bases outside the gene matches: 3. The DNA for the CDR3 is TGTGCCAGCTCACCAACTAGCGGGGACACGAACACCGGGGAGCTGTTTTTT. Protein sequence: CASSPTSGDTNTGELFF.

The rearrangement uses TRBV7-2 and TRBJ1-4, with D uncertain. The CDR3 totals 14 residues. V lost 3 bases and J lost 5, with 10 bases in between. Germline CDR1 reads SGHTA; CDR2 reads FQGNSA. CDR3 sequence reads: CASSFNGKNEKLFF. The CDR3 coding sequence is TGTGCCAGCAGCTTTAACGGGAAAAATGAAAAACTGTTTTTT.

The CDR3 reads CASSQQTGSEQYF. The CDR3 DNA reads as TGTGCCAGCAGCCAACAGACAGGGTCCGAGCAGTACTTC. This sequence joins TRBV5-6 and TRBJ2-7, with 7 bases identical to TRBD1. Germline assignment: CDR1 SGHDT and CDR2 YYEEEE. There are 13 residues in the CDR3. After removal of 4 bases from V and 6 bases from J, the junction contained 7 bases not matched to a gene. Full variable domain (outside the CDR3, taken from reference TRBV5-6 and TRBJ2-7): DAGVTQSPTHLIKTRGQQVTLRCSPKSGHDTVSWYQQALGQGPQFIFQYYEEEERQRGNFPDRFSGHQFPNYSSELNVNALLLGDSALYLCASSQQTGSEQYFGPGTRLTVT.

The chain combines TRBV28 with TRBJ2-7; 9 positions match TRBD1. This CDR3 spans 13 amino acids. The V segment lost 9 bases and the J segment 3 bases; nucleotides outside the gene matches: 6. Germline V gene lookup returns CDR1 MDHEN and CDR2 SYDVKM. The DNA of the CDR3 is TGTGCCAGTCGGGGACAGGGTAACTACGAGCAGTACTTC. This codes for CASRGQGNYEQYF.

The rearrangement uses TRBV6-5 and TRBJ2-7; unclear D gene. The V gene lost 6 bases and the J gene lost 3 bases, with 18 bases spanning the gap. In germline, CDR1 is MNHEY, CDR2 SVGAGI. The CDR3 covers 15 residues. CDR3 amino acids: CASSFHAGDIYEQYF. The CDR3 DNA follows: TGTGCCAGCAGCTTTCACGCCGGAGATATCTACGAGCAGTACTTC.

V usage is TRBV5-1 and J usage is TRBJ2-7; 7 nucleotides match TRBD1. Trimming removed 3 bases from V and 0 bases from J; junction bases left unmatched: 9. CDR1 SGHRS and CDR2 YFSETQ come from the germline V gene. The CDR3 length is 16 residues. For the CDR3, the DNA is TGCGCCAGCAGCTCCCAACCCGGGACAGCCTCCTACGAGCAGTACTTC. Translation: CASSSQPGTASYEQYF. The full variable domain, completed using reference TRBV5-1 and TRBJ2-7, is KAGVTQTPRYLIKTRGQQVTLSCSPISGHRSVSWYQQTPGQGLQFLFEYFSETQRNKGNFPGRFSGRQFSNSRSEMNVSTLELGDSALYLCASSSQPGTASYEQYFGPGTRLTVT.

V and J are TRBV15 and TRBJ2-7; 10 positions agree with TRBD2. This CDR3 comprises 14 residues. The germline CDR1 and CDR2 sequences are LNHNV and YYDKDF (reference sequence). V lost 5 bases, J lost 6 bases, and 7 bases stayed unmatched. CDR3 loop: CATSLGAGGREQYF. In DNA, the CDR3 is TGTGCCACCAGCCTAGGAGCGGGAGGGCGCGAGCAGTACTTC.

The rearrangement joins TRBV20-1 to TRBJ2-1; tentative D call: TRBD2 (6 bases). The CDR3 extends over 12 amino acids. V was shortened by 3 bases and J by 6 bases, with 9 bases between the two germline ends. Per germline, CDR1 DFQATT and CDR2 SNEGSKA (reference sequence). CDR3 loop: CSASWRGNEQFF. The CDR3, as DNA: TGCAGTGCTAGTTGGAGGGGCAATGAGCAGTTCTTC.

CDR3 residues: CASSLGQGNNEKLFF. The CDR3 DNA is TGTGCCAGCAGCTTAGGCCAGGGGAATAATGAAAAACTGTTTTTT. The chain links TRBV11-2 to TRBJ1-4, with a possible D match to TRBD1 (6 bases). The CDR3 consists of 15 residues. Germline V CDR1 and CDR2: SGHAT, FQNNGV. Trimming stripped 1 base from V and 4 bases from J, with 10 bases between.

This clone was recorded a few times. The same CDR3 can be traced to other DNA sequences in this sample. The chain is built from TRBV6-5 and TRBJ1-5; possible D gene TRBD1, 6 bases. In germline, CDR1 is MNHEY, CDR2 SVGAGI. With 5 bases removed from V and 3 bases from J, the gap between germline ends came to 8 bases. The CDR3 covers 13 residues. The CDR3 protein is CASSRTDNQPQHF. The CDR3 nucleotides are TGTGCCAGCAGTCGGACAGACAATCAGCCCCAGCATTTT.